The rows below give T cell receptor beta chains drawn from one sample of a study of T-cell reconstitution after alpha-beta-depleted transplantation in children. TCRdb independently ran MiXCR on the PCR reads; one entry per CDR3 protein. The sample consists of approximately 400,000 distinct CDR3 sequences, about 11% of them appearing once. Source: PBMCs from the stem cell graft donor, taken from the stem cell graft. These receptors came from a human donor who donated a stem cell graft to a child with acute myeloid leukemia. Both conserved end residues are part of each CDR3. The order of the fields is D gene, clone size, V gene, J gene, CDR3 DNA, CDR3 protein. D genes are given only for firm matches. Clone size is given for some rows only: seen once, a few or many times, or a class if the clone is expanded.

d_call: NA; clone_size: few; v_call: TRBV7-2; j_call: TRBJ2-7; cdr3_nt: TGTGCCAGCAGCTTAGGTGGTTGGGGTGAACGGACCTACGAGCAGTACTTC; cdr3_aa: CASSLGGWGERTYEQYF
d_call: NA; clone_size: many; v_call: TRBV29-1; j_call: TRBJ1-2; cdr3_nt: TGCAGCGTTGAAGTCTCCGCTAACTATGGCTACACCTTC; cdr3_aa: CSVEVSANYGYTF
d_call: NA; clone_size: NA; v_call: TRBV5-6; j_call: TRBJ1-2; cdr3_nt: TGTGCCAGCAGCCAACGGACAGATGGCGGCTACACCTTC; cdr3_aa: CASSQRTDGGYTF
d_call: NA; clone_size: many; v_call: TRBV12-3/TRBV12-4; j_call: TRBJ2-3; cdr3_nt: TGTGCCAGCAGTTTCCTAGACACAGATACGCAGTATTTT; cdr3_aa: CASSFLDTDTQYF
d_call: TRBD2; clone_size: many; v_call: TRBV9; j_call: TRBJ2-5; cdr3_nt: TGTGCCAGCAGCGACCGACCTAGCGGAGAGACCCAGTACTTC; cdr3_aa: CASSDRPSGETQYF
d_call: TRBD2; clone_size: NA; v_call: TRBV10-1; j_call: TRBJ2-1; cdr3_nt: TGCGCCAGCAGTGAGATTCTCGCGGGGGGGCGGAATGAGCAGTTCTTC; cdr3_aa: CASSEILAGGRNEQFF
d_call: NA; clone_size: NA; v_call: TRBV10-3; j_call: TRBJ2-7; cdr3_nt: TGTGCCATCAGTGAGCCAGCCTACGAGCAGTACTTC; cdr3_aa: CAISEPAYEQYF
d_call: TRBD2; clone_size: NA; v_call: TRBV10-3; j_call: TRBJ2-3; cdr3_nt: TGTGCCACCCAGGTAGCGGGAGGAGATACGCAGTATTTT; cdr3_aa: CATQVAGGDTQYF
d_call: TRBD1; clone_size: many; v_call: TRBV29-1; j_call: TRBJ2-3; cdr3_nt: TGCAGCGTGGCGAATTCCGGACAGGGTTTACCAGATACGCAGTATTTT; cdr3_aa: CSVANSGQGLPDTQYF
d_call: NA; clone_size: few; v_call: TRBV5-1; j_call: TRBJ2-1; cdr3_nt: TGCGCCAGCAGCTTCCACTGGGGAGCTAACAATGAGCAGTTCTTC; cdr3_aa: CASSFHWGANNEQFF
d_call: TRBD1; clone_size: NA; v_call: TRBV20-1; j_call: TRBJ2-3; cdr3_nt: TGCAGTGCTGCACCGGGACAGGGCGTCGGAGATACGCAGTATTTT; cdr3_aa: CSAAPGQGVGDTQYF
d_call: TRBD2; clone_size: few; v_call: TRBV7-2; j_call: TRBJ2-7; cdr3_nt: TGTGCCAGCAGCCGGACCTCTAGCGGGAGCTCCTACGAGCAGTACTTC; cdr3_aa: CASSRTSSGSSYEQYF
d_call: TRBD2; clone_size: NA; v_call: TRBV5-1; j_call: TRBJ2-3; cdr3_nt: TGCGCCAGCAGCGCACTAGCGGGGGACACAGATACGCAGTATTTT; cdr3_aa: CASSALAGDTDTQYF
d_call: NA; clone_size: few; v_call: TRBV29-1; j_call: TRBJ1-3; cdr3_nt: TGCAGCGTCCGCCCCAGGGCTGGAAACACCATATATTTT; cdr3_aa: CSVRPRAGNTIYF
d_call: NA; clone_size: few; v_call: TRBV9; j_call: TRBJ2-2; cdr3_nt: TGTGCCAGCGCCCCCCAGCTAGGGGAGACCGGGGAGCTGTTTTTT; cdr3_aa: CASAPQLGETGELFF
d_call: NA; clone_size: NA; v_call: TRBV7-9; j_call: TRBJ2-4; cdr3_nt: TGTGCCAGCAGCCAAAGTGGGGGAAACATTCAGTACTTC; cdr3_aa: CASSQSGGNIQYF
d_call: NA; clone_size: NA; v_call: TRBV9; j_call: TRBJ2-1; cdr3_nt: TGTGCCAGCAGCGTATCGCGAGCGCTTAATGAGCAGTTCTTC; cdr3_aa: CASSVSRALNEQFF
d_call: NA; clone_size: few; v_call: TRBV5-1; j_call: TRBJ2-1; cdr3_nt: TGCGCCAGCAGCCCCGGGACTGTCTCCTACAATGAGCAGTTCTTC; cdr3_aa: CASSPGTVSYNEQFF
d_call: NA; clone_size: NA; v_call: TRBV15; j_call: TRBJ2-1; cdr3_nt: TGTGCCACCAGCAGAGATCTGCGGGAGCAGTTCTTC; cdr3_aa: CATSRDLREQFF
d_call: TRBD1; clone_size: few; v_call: TRBV20-1; j_call: TRBJ2-7; cdr3_nt: TGCAGTGCTAGACGGGACAGCGCTGTACACTACGAGCAGTACTTC; cdr3_aa: CSARRDSAVHYEQYF
d_call: NA; clone_size: NA; v_call: TRBV5-1; j_call: TRBJ2-5; cdr3_nt: TGCGCCAGCAGCCTAATGACCGATGGGTCCCAAGAGACCCAGTACTTC; cdr3_aa: CASSLMTDGSQETQYF
d_call: TRBD2; clone_size: few; v_call: TRBV7-2; j_call: TRBJ2-5; cdr3_nt: TGTGCCAGCAGCTTAGAACCGAGCGGGGCCCTCGCCCAGTACTTC; cdr3_aa: CASSLEPSGALAQYF
d_call: TRBD2; clone_size: NA; v_call: TRBV6-1; j_call: TRBJ2-1; cdr3_nt: TGTGCCAGCCGCCCGACGGGGGGTTCGATTCGGGAGCAGTTCTTC; cdr3_aa: CASRPTGGSIREQFF
d_call: NA; clone_size: NA; v_call: TRBV9; j_call: TRBJ2-1; cdr3_nt: TGTGCCAGCAGCTTACGCGGGGACTCCTACAATGAGCAGTTCTTC; cdr3_aa: CASSLRGDSYNEQFF
d_call: TRBD2; clone_size: many; v_call: TRBV7-9; j_call: TRBJ2-1; cdr3_nt: TGTGCCAGCAGCTTAGGTGCTAGCGGGGCCGAGCAGTTCTTC; cdr3_aa: CASSLGASGAEQFF
d_call: NA; clone_size: few; v_call: TRBV29-1; j_call: TRBJ1-1; cdr3_nt: TGCAGCGGGACGGACAGTTGGGACACTGAAGCTTTCTTT; cdr3_aa: CSGTDSWDTEAFF